These 31 T cell receptor beta chains originate from one sample sequenced in a study of T cells in Graves' hyperthyroidism and ophthalmopathy. TCR beta CDR3 regions were amplified from RNA transcripts. HTBI primers drove first-round RT-PCR of the TCR CDR3. Each CDR3 protein is one row after TCRdb ran MiXCR on the multiplex PCR reads. The sample lists 85,000 to 110,000 distinct CDR3 sequences, roughly 47% occurring once. The source material was blood. The receptors derive from a middle-aged man with Graves' hyperthyroidism.

The V gene is TRBV6-5, the J gene TRBJ1-6; 7 positions match TRBD1. This CDR3 comprises 12 residues. J gave up 16 bases and V 2 bases, and 5 bases lay outside the gene matches. Germline V gene lookup returns CDR1 MNHEY and CDR2 SVGAGI. CDR3 protein: CASSYTGQQLHF. The CDR3 nucleotides read TGTGCCAGCAGTTACACGGGACAGCAACTCCACTTT.

This clonotype has a single count. The V and J genes are TRBV15 and TRBJ2-5, with a weak D call TRBD1 (5 bases). The CDR3 totals 15 residues. Trimming cost V 0 bases and J 5 bases, with 13 bases left between them. Germline CDR1 reads LNHNV; CDR2 reads YYDKDF (reference sequence). The CDR3 sequence: CATSRDEGDGETQYF. As DNA, the CDR3 is TGTGCCACCAGCAGAGATGAAGGGGATGGGGAGACCCAGTACTTC.

The chain combines TRBV2 with TRBJ2-7, with 7 nucleotides matching TRBD2. With V trimmed by 8 bases and J by 2 bases, 6 bases remained unmatched. CDR3 length equals 13 residues. Germline V gene data show CDR1 as SNHLY and CDR2 as FYNNEI. CDR3 in DNA: TGTGCCAGCCCCCCAGGACTAGCCTACGAGCAGTACTTC. Encoded protein: CASPPGLAYEQYF.

This clonotype was picked up many times. The chain couples TRBV5-1 to TRBJ2-7; possibly TRBD1 for D (6 bases). The germline CDR1 and CDR2 sequences are SGHRS and YFSETQ. V gave up 0 bases and J gave up 2 bases, with 9 bases separating them. This CDR3 region has 14 residues. DNA for the CDR3: TGCGCCAGCAGCTTGGGGGACATAGCCTACGAGCAGTACTTC. Its protein is CASSLGDIAYEQYF.

Comments on this clonotype: Given the absence of the conserved phenylalanine or tryptophan at the CDR3 end, a read error is likely. This chain uses TRBV7-2 with TRBJ2-7; 9 bases fit TRBD2. V shed 0 bases and J 6 bases; nucleotides not matched to a gene: 9. The germline CDR1 and CDR2 sequences are SGHTA and FQGNSA. The CDR3 spans 16 residues. CDR3 bases: TGTGCCAGCAGCTTAGCGCGCGGGGGGGCCCCCTGCGAGCAGTACCTC. Its translation: CASSLARGGAPCEQYL.

In its sample, this clonotype was seen many times. This rearrangement joins TRBV20-1 to TRBJ2-3; 7 bases match TRBD2. There are 13 residues in the CDR3. The ends lost 3 bases at V and 3 bases at J; junction bases unmatched: 3. Germline V gives CDR1 DFQATT, CDR2 SNEGSKA (reference sequence). CDR3 sequence reads: CSARSGMTDTQYF. In DNA form, the CDR3 reads TGCAGTGCTAGGAGCGGGATGACAGATACGCAGTATTTT.

There are many counts of this clonotype. This chain joins TRBV29-1 and TRBJ2-7; 7 nucleotides match TRBD1. The CDR3 is 14 amino acids. CDR1 and CDR2 from the germline V gene are SQVTM and ANQGSEA. V lost 4 bases, J lost 0 bases, and 6 bases stayed unmatched. CDR3 in amino acids: CSVVGDSYSYEQYF. The CDR3 coding sequence is TGCAGCGTTGTGGGGGACAGCTACTCCTACGAGCAGTACTTC.

As for this clonotype: Mismatch with germline at one junction end may stem from a read error. For the CDR3, the DNA is TGTGCCAGCAGTTACCGGGACGTTGGCCCCTACGAGCAGCACTTC. The encoded protein is CASSYRDVGPYEQHF. The chain has TRBV6-2 or TRBV6-3 and TRBJ2-7; D is tentatively TRBD1 or TRBD2 (5 bases each). CDR1 and CDR2 from the germline V gene are MNHEY and SVGEGT. The CDR3 spans 15 residues.

The rearrangement joins TRBV7-8 to TRBJ1-2; 7 bases are a match to TRBD1. CDR3 size: 17 residues. With 2 bases clipped from V and 1 base from J, the junction kept 10 bases outside the gene matches. Germline V gene sequence: CDR1 SGHVS, CDR2 FQNEAQ. CDR3 DNA sequence: TGTGCCAGCAGCTTAAACGACAGGGCGTCCAATAACTATGGCTACACCTTC. Amino acid sequence: CASSLNDRASNNYGYTF.

The chain carries TRBV24-1 and TRBJ1-5; TRBD1 is a possible D gene (5 bases). Trimming took 7 bases from V and 5 from J, leaving 14 bases between them. CDR1 KGHDR and CDR2 SFDVKD come from the germline V gene. This CDR3 is 14 amino acids long. The CDR3 is CATRASRGYQPQHF. CDR3 DNA: TGTGCCACCAGGGCGTCGAGGGGATATCAGCCCCAGCATTTT.

The J gene is TRBJ2-3, the V gene TRBV29-1; 8 positions match TRBD2. The CDR3 covers 15 residues. Germline CDR1 and CDR2: SQVTM and ANQGSEA. V shed 6 bases and J 5 bases; nucleotides not matched to a gene: 13. In nucleotides, the CDR3 is TGCAGCGTGGCAGGGGCGAGCGGGAGTAAAGATACGCAGTATTTT. This sequence encodes CSVAGASGSKDTQYF.

This chain joins TRBV7-9 and TRBJ1-1, with D unclear. The V gene lost 1 base and the J gene lost 3 bases, with 9 bases spanning the gap. The germline V gene encodes CDR1 SEHNR and CDR2 FQNEAQ (reference sequence). The CDR3 is 14 residues long. The CDR3 bases are TGTGCCAGCAGCTTAGGGATTATGGACACTGAAGCTTTCTTT. As protein: CASSLGIMDTEAFF.

The chain joins TRBV5-1 to TRBJ2-1; TRBD2 might be the D (5 bases). Germline-derived CDR1 and CDR2 are SGHRS and YFSETQ. This CDR3 has 14 amino acids. With 0 bases removed from V and 8 bases from J, the gap between germline ends came to 12 bases. The CDR3 spells CASSLAGGRHEQFF. The CDR3 DNA is TGCGCCAGCAGCTTGGCAGGCGGGCGGCATGAGCAGTTCTTC.

V is TRBV20-1 and J is TRBJ2-4; a possible D gene is TRBD2 (5 bases). CDR1 is DFQATT and CDR2 is SNEGSKA in the germline V gene (reference sequence). V was clipped by 5 bases and J by 0 bases, with 11 bases between them. The CDR3 sequence is 14 residues long. CDR3 region: CSAEGLLAKNIQYF. The CDR3 coding sequence is TGCAGTGCTGAAGGACTTCTAGCCAAAAACATTCAGTACTTC.

CDR3 DNA: TGTGCCAGCAGACTAAGGGATGGGAGTGAAGCTTTCTTT. It translates to CASRLRDGSEAFF. The chain employs TRBV2 and TRBJ1-1; D ambiguous. Looked up from germline, CDR1 is SNHLY and CDR2 is FYNNEI. The V gene lost 6 bases and the J gene lost 7 bases, with 15 bases spanning the gap. There are 13 residues in the CDR3.

The genes are TRBV7-8 and TRBJ2-7, with 10 bases identical to TRBD2. This CDR3 is built from 18 residues. V gave up 4 bases and J gave up 0 bases; unmatched junction bases: 12. Germline lookup yields CDR1 SGHVS and CDR2 FQNEAQ. CDR3 sequence: CASSSRWGASGSSYEQYF. In DNA form, the CDR3 reads TGTGCCAGCAGCTCCCGCTGGGGGGCTAGCGGGAGCTCCTACGAGCAGTACTTC.

In its sample, this clonotype was seen many times. This chain connects TRBV20-1 to TRBJ2-1; no reliable D call. The V and J ends lost 3 bases and 7 bases respectively, with 4 bases between them. CDR1 is DFQATT and CDR2 is SNEGSKA in the germline V gene (reference sequence). The CDR3 runs 10 residues. CDR3 sequence: CSASVNEQFF. The CDR3 DNA follows: TGCAGTGCTAGCGTTAATGAGCAGTTCTTC.

The chain uses TRBV7-2 and TRBJ2-5; D possibly matches TRBD1 or TRBD2 (5 bases each). V was shortened by 4 bases and J by 5 bases, with 14 bases between the two germline ends. This CDR3 has 14 amino acids. Per the germline V gene, CDR1 is SGHTA and CDR2 is FQGNSA. The chain's CDR3 is CASSSVGDGETQYF. The CDR3 DNA sequence: TGTGCCAGCAGCTCCGTGGGGGATGGGGAGACCCAGTACTTC.

This chain joins TRBV7-9 and TRBJ2-3; a possible D gene is TRBD1 (8 bases). Trimming cost V 5 bases and J 4 bases, with 22 bases left between them. This CDR3 has 17 residues. Germline loops: CDR1 SEHNR, CDR2 FQNEAQ (reference sequence). CDR3 in amino acids: CASSHSTGGGSADTQYF. In DNA, the CDR3 is TGTGCCAGCAGCCACTCAACAGGGGGGGGCAGCGCAGATACGCAGTATTTT.

With respect to this clonotype: This may be a read error, as it is one base from a much larger clone. The V gene is TRBV11-2, the J gene TRBJ2-3; TRBD2 matches at 8 bases. Germline V gene data show CDR1 as SGHAT and CDR2 as FQNNGV. This CDR3 comprises 17 residues. CDR3 amino acids: CASSPGGAGGYTDAQYF. The CDR3 nucleotides are TGTGCCAGCAGCCCCGGGGGGGCGGGGGGTTACACAGATGCGCAGTATTTT.

The table lists this clonotype with many counts. The J gene is TRBJ2-5, the V gene TRBV7-9; D may be TRBD1 (5 bases). Trimming took 8 bases from V and 5 from J, leaving 6 bases between them. The CDR3 totals 10 residues. Germline V CDR1 and CDR2: SEHNR, FQNEAQ (reference sequence). For the CDR3, the DNA is TGTGCCAGCGGGGCGGAGACCCAGTACTTC. Translating gives CASGAETQYF.

Notes on this clonotype: The junction shows a germline mismatch at one end, possibly a read error. CDR3 sequence: CASSLGQGSKQPQHF. Here the CDR3 DNA reads TGTGCCAGCAGTCTCGGACAGGGAAGCAAACAGCCCCAGCACTTT. V usage is TRBV7-2 and J usage is TRBJ1-5; 8 bases agree with TRBD1. The CDR3 contains 15 residues. In germline, CDR1 is SGHTA, CDR2 FQGNSA.

This clonotype showed up just once. DNA for the CDR3: TGTGCCACCAGCAGCCGGAGATTACAGGGGGGTCAATCTGGGGCCAACGTCCTGACTTTC. It yields the protein CATSSRRLQGGQSGANVLTF. The chain recombines TRBV15 with TRBJ2-6; TRBD1 agrees at 8 bases. V lost 3 bases, J lost 1 base, and 14 bases stayed unmatched. This CDR3 is 20 amino acids long. Germline values: CDR1 LNHNV, CDR2 YYDKDF (reference sequence).

This clonotype was counted ten times or more. The rearrangement uses TRBV3-1 and TRBJ1-5; unclear D gene. Germline CDR1 LGHDT, CDR2 YNNKEL (reference sequence). The CDR3 contains 14 residues. Trimming shortened V by 4 bases and J by 5 bases, and 12 bases separated the two germline ends. The CDR3 protein is CASSPEWGDQPQHF. CDR3 bases: TGTGCCAGCAGCCCCGAATGGGGTGATCAGCCCCAGCATTTT.

This clonotype occurred many times. The rearrangement links TRBV20-1 to TRBJ2-2; 9 nucleotides agree with TRBD2. Germline V gene lookup returns CDR1 DFQATT and CDR2 SNEGSKA (reference sequence). The CDR3 totals 15 residues. With V trimmed by 5 bases and J by 8 bases, 12 bases remained unmatched. This CDR3 is CSAQAPGLAFGELFF. In DNA, the CDR3 is TGCAGTGCTCAAGCGCCGGGACTAGCATTTGGGGAGCTGTTTTTT.

This clonotype has a count of ten or more. The V and J genes are TRBV19 and TRBJ2-2; weak D call: TRBD2 (6 bases). The V gene lost 7 bases and the J gene lost 5 bases, with 23 bases spanning the gap. The CDR3 runs 17 residues. CDR1 is LNHDA, CDR2 SQIVND, per germline (reference sequence). Here the CDR3 reads CASTPRWGSGETGELFF. The CDR3 DNA is TGTGCCAGTACCCCGCGGTGGGGTTCGGGAGAAACCGGGGAGCTGTTTTTT.

The table lists this clonotype with many counts. The junction departs from the called germline gene at one end, perhaps through a read error. The chain couples TRBV5-1 to TRBJ1-1; D possibly corresponds to TRBD1 (6 bases). CDR3 length: 11 residues. CDR1 and CDR2 from the germline V gene are SGHRS and YFSETQ. CDR3 residues: CASTLDSEAFF. In DNA form, the CDR3 reads TGCGCCAGCACCTTGGACAGTGAAGCTTTCTTT. The full variable domain, in which reference TRBV5-1 and TRBJ1-1 provide the parts outside the CDR3, is KAGVTQTPRYLIKTRGQQVTLSCSPISGHRSVSWYQQTPGQGLQFLFEYFSETQRNKGNFPGRFSGRQFSNSRSEMNVSTLELGDSALYLCASTLDSEAFFGQGTRLTVV.

This clonotype was recorded a few times. The chain combines TRBV7-2 with TRBJ1-5, with D tentatively TRBD1 (5 bases). V dropped 6 bases and J dropped 11 bases, with 26 bases sitting between them. CDR1 and CDR2 (germline): SGHTA, FQGNSA. The CDR3 extends over 16 amino acids. CDR3 protein: CASSLTLGTASMTQHF. The CDR3 DNA reads TGTGCCAGCAGTTTGACGCTCGGGACGGCTTCAATGACCCAGCATTTT.

As for this clonotype: A much larger clone differs from this one at a single base, so this may be a read error. The V and J genes are TRBV7-2 and TRBJ2-1; unclear D gene. The ends were cut back, 5 bases at V and 6 bases at J, with 14 bases in the middle. There are 14 residues in the CDR3. In germline, CDR1 is SGHTA, CDR2 FQGNSA. CDR3 in DNA: TGTGCCAGCAGCCAAGCAGTCCAGACCAATGAGCAGTTCTTC. Translated, it gives CASSQAVQTNEQFF.

This rearrangement joins TRBV7-8 to TRBJ2-5; D not certain. V dropped 1 base and J dropped 7 bases, with 10 bases sitting between them. The CDR3 totals 13 residues. Germline-derived CDR1 and CDR2 are SGHVS and FQNEAQ. The chain's CDR3 is CASSLEKGGTQYF. CDR3 nucleotide sequence: TGTGCCAGCAGCTTAGAGAAGGGTGGGACCCAGTACTTC.

This chain uses TRBV30 with TRBJ2-3; 9 positions match TRBD2. Trimming took 1 base from V and 2 from J; bases not matched to a gene: 4. There are 15 residues in the CDR3. The V gene's germline CDR1 is GTSNPN and CDR2 SVGIG (reference sequence). CDR3 amino acids: CAWSDLAGFTDTQYF. CDR3 coding DNA: TGTGCCTGGAGTGATCTAGCGGGATTCACAGATACGCAGTATTTT.